The present entry profiles one T cell receptor beta chain with its context. Its antigen is as yet unknown. Primers: 60 Vbeta forward and 13 Jbeta reverse. Assay: immunoSEQ multiplex PCR; the TCRdb copy retains only in-frame clones and omits some. Of 180,000 or so clones in the sample, roughly 79% were seen once. The data were obtained in a study of cytomegalovirus exposure and HLA in healthy donors. V gave up 5 bases and J gave up 8 bases; unmatched junction bases: 10. The germline gives CDR1 SEHNR, CDR2 FQNEAQ (reference sequence). This CDR3 is built from 16 residues. Regarding the study as a whole: Analyzed later, association rates of TCRs varied across HLA loci, with DRB1 most and HLA-C fewest. Cytomegalovirus association was listed for around 180 TCR beta chains.

The source of this sequence is a woman aged 18-35 years in good health and CMV-seropositive. The genes are TRBV7-9 and TRBJ1-4, with 11 nucleotides matching TRBD1. The sequencing sample was made of PBMCs. CDR3 sequence: CASSQPGTGGGEKLFF. Here the CDR3 DNA reads TGTGCCAGCAGCCAACCCGGGACAGGGGGAGGCGAAAAACTGTTTTTT.